This T cell receptor beta chain derives from a study of blood T cell repertoires in COVID-19. About the study: There were acute and convalescent COVID-19 samples, and they came from the United States, Italy and Spain. Sources were T cells, B-cell-depleted T cells, or PBMCs; the material itself was cDNA or gDNA.

Study processing details: It was from reference gene primer amplification that nucleated cell counts were estimated. The method was immunoSEQ multiplex PCR; TCRdb's version includes in-frame clones alone and lacks a portion of them. V and J calls and clone size are as listed in that table; D and trimming were resolved from the DNA. The table lists about 66,000 clones, under 90% of them singletons, with roughly 1.5% in the top ten. Trimming took off 5 bases at V and 4 bases at J, with 16 bases between the two ends. The CDR3 is 15 residues long. Germline CDR1 MNHNY, CDR2 SVGAGI (reference sequence). The sequencing sample was made of peripheral blood. The chain combines TRBV6-6 with TRBJ2-3; possible D gene TRBD2, 5 bases. The clonotype comes from a man aged 55-75 years with acute or convalescent COVID-19. As DNA, the CDR3 is TGTGCCAGCAGTACGGACCCGGCGGGCGCAGATACGCAGTATTTT. It encodes CASSTDPAGADTQYF.